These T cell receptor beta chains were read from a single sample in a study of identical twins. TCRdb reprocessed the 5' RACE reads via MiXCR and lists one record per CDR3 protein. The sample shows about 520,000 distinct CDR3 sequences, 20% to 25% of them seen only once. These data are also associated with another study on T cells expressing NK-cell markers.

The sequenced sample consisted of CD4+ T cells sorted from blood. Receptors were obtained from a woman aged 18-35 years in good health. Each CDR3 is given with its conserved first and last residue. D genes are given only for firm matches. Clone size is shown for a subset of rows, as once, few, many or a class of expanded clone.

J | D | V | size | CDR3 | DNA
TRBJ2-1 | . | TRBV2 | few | CASSEQRSYNEQFF | TGTGCCAGCAGTGAGCAGCGTTCCTACAATGAGCAGTTCTTC
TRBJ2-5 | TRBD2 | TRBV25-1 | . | CASSEGATSGGLQETQYF | TGTGCCAGCAGTGAAGGCGCGACTAGCGGGGGGTTACAAGAGACCCAGTACTTC
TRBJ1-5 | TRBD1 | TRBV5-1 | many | CASSNGDSRGQPQHF | TGCGCCAGCAGCAACGGGGACAGCCGAGGTCAGCCCCAGCATTTT
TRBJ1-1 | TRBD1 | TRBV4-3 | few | CASSHTGGTEAFF | TGCGCCAGCAGCCACACAGGGGGCACTGAAGCTTTCTTT
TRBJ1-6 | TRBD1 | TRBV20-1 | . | CSALDRGNSPLHF | TGCAGTGCTCTGGACAGGGGGAATTCACCCCTCCACTTT
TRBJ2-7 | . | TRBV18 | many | CASSRARASSEQYF | TGTGCCAGCTCACGGGCTAGAGCTTCCTCCGAGCAGTACTTC
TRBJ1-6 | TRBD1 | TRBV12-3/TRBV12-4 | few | CASRLGGQGPSPLHF | TGTGCCAGCAGGTTAGGGGGACAGGGCCCCTCACCCCTCCACTTT
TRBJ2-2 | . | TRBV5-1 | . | CASSLAGPETGELFF | TGCGCCAGCAGCTTGGCAGGGCCCGAGACCGGGGAGCTGTTTTTT
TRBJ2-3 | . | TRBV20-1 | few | CSANGDSSTDTQYF | TGCAGTGCTAACGGGGACTCTAGCACAGATACGCAGTATTTT
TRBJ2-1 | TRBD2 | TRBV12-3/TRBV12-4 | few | CASSFAGGLINEQFF | TGTGCCAGCAGTTTTGCGGGGGGGCTTATCAATGAGCAGTTCTTC
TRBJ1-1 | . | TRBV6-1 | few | CASRRDLNTEAFF | TGTGCCAGCAGGAGGGACCTCAACACTGAAGCTTTCTTT
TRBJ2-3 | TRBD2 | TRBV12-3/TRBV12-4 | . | CASSRLAGGPDTQYF | TGTGCCAGCAGTAGACTAGCGGGAGGGCCAGATACGCAGTATTTT
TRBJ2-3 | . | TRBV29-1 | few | CSVEDPKSPTDTQYF | TGCAGCGTTGAAGACCCGAAGAGCCCCACAGATACGCAGTATTTT
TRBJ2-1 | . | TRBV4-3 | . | CASSQDGRVRVSYNEQFF | TGCGCCAGCAGCCAAGATGGCAGGGTTCGGGTCTCCTACAATGAGCAGTTCTTC
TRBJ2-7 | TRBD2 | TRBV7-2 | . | CASSPRTSGRVYEQYF | TGTGCCAGCAGCCCTCGGACTAGCGGGAGGGTCTACGAGCAGTACTTC
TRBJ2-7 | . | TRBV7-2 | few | CASSTRDIYEQYF | TGTGCCAGCAGCACCCGGGACATCTACGAGCAGTACTTC
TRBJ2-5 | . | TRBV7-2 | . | CASSGRVRGRETQYF | TGTGCCAGCAGCGGGAGGGTCAGGGGGCGGGAGACCCAGTACTTC
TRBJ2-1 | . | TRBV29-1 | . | CSVEAGIAVARGEQFF | TGCAGCGTTGAAGCGGGGATAGCGGTCGCCCGGGGTGAGCAGTTCTTC
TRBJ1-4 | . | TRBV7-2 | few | CASSLALTGKLFF | TGTGCCAGCAGCTTAGCATTGACCGGAAAACTGTTTTTT
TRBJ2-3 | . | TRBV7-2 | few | CASSSSGLQYF | TGTGCCAGCAGCTCGAGTGGGTTGCAGTATTTT
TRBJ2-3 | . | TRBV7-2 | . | CASSLVWGGTDTQYF | TGTGCCAGCAGCTTAGTTTGGGGAGGCACAGATACGCAGTATTTT
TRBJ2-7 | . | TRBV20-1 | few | CSARTVPYEQYF | TGCAGTGCCCGGACAGTCCCTTACGAGCAGTACTTC
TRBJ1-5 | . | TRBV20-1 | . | CSATGDSNQPQHF | TGCAGTGCCACGGGTGATAGCAATCAGCCCCAGCATTTT
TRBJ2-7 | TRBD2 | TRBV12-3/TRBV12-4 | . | CASSLAGGGGEQYF | TGTGCCAGCAGTTTAGCGGGCGGGGGTGGCGAGCAGTACTTC